This TCR beta chain was sequenced for a study of blood T cell repertoires in COVID-19. Study as a whole: The United States, Italy and Spain supplied acute and convalescent COVID-19 samples. PBMCs, B-cell-depleted T cells, or T cells provided the cDNA or gDNA that made up the material.

The CDR3 runs 12 residues. Trimming removed 3 bases at V and 7 bases at J, with 8 bases between. Germline V gives CDR1 KGHDR, CDR2 SFDVKD. Original methodology: The assay estimated nucleated cells by amplifying reference gene primers. Clones were read by immunoSEQ multiplex PCR, and TCRdb kept only the in-frame ones, dropping some. V, J and clone size were drawn from that table, and D and trimming were deduced from the DNA. Among approximately 140,000 clones, 80% to 90% were seen once, and the ten largest hold less than 50%. The sequencing sample was made of peripheral blood. The chain recombines TRBV24-1 with TRBJ1-2; D ambiguous. This TCR came from a human donor in a cohort sampled during active COVID-19. The CDR3 region is CATSDPLVGYTF. Written as DNA, the CDR3 is TGTGCCACCAGTGATCCACTAGTTGGCTACACCTTC.